This TCR beta chain was sequenced for a study of early T cells in non-severe SARS-CoV-2 infection. This clonotype came up many times. The TCR library protocol attached unique molecular identifiers to the individual cDNA molecules. MiXCR, run by TCRdb on the 5' RACE reads, gives a single entry per CDR3 protein. This sample has tens of thousands of distinct CDR3 sequences, with less than 5% found just once. The CDR3 spans 17 residues. The germline V gene encodes CDR1 LGHNA and CDR2 YNFKEQ. J lost 4 bases, V lost 0 bases, and 9 bases had no gene match. V gene TRBV4-2 combines with J gene TRBJ2-1; 7 positions agree with TRBD2. The sample consisted of whole blood. This sequence was found in an adult who was a healthcare worker with PCR-confirmed SARS-CoV-2 infection or an uninfected control (not recorded which). CDR3 protein: CASSQDLNSGYYNEQFF. The CDR3 nucleotides read TGTGCCAGCAGCCAAGATCTCAATAGCGGGTATTACAATGAGCAGTTCTTC.